These T cell receptor beta chains were read from a single sample in a study of T cells in Graves' hyperthyroidism and ophthalmopathy. MiXCR, run by TCRdb on the multiplex PCR reads, gives a single entry per CDR3 protein. The table shows 600,000 to 850,000 distinct CDR3 sequences, with 18% occurring only once. The sample consisted of blood. All receptors derive from a woman between 50 and 59 years old with Graves' hyperthyroidism that later progressed to Graves' ophthalmopathy. The CDR3 runs from the conserved cysteine through the conserved F or W. The D gene is left open where the match is weak. The listing skips clone size in some rows; elsewhere it reads once, few, many or a size class.

v_call	d_call	j_call	clone_size	cdr3_nt	cdr3_aa
TRBV2	-	TRBJ1-1	many	TGTGCCAGCAGTGAAGCAGGGACAAGAATGAACACTGAAGCTTTCTTT	CASSEAGTRMNTEAFF
TRBV28	TRBD2	TRBJ2-3	-	TGTGCCAGCAAACGAGCGGGAGGCACAGATACGCAGTATTTT	CASKRAGGTDTQYF
TRBV3-1	TRBD1	TRBJ1-6	many	TGTGCCAGCAGCCTCACCGCGCAGGGGGCAAATTCACCCCTCCACTTT	CASSLTAQGANSPLHF
TRBV3-1	-	TRBJ2-7	many	TGTGCCAGCAGCCAAGACGCCCCGGGACGAACCCTGTCCTACGAGCAGTACTTC	CASSQDAPGRTLSYEQYF
TRBV18	-	TRBJ2-1	many	TGTGCCAGCTCACCACCTCAGTACAATGAGCAGTTCTTC	CASSPPQYNEQFF
TRBV6-5	-	TRBJ1-1	-	TGTGCCAGCAGTTGGGAGAGGGCGCAGAACACTGAAGCTTTCTTT	CASSWERAQNTEAFF
TRBV20-1	TRBD1	TRBJ2-6	few	TGCAGTGCTAGAGATCAGAGAGGGGGCGCTGGGGCCAACGTCCTGACTTTC	CSARDQRGGAGANVLTF
TRBV27	-	TRBJ1-2	-	TGTGCCAGCAGTTTATCTGGAATGCAAGGGACACCCTATGGCTACACCTTC	CASSLSGMQGTPYGYTF
TRBV20-1	-	TRBJ1-5	many	TGCAGTGCTACCCGGCCCAATAGCAATCAGCCCCAGCATTTT	CSATRPNSNQPQHF
TRBV7-9	-	TRBJ2-7	many	TGTGCCAGCAGCTTCAAGGCGGGGGCGATCTCCTACGAGCAGTACTTC	CASSFKAGAISYEQYF
TRBV2	TRBD1	TRBJ1-1	few	TGTGCCAGCAGTTACTCCGGGACAGCAGGGAACACTGAAGCTTTCTTT	CASSYSGTAGNTEAFF
TRBV18	TRBD1	TRBJ2-2	few	TGTGCCAGCTCAGACGACAGGGTGACCGGGGAGCTGTTTTTT	CASSDDRVTGELFF
TRBV29-1	TRBD1	TRBJ1-1	many	TGCAGCGCGCAGGACAGGGAGGCTTTCTTT	CSAQDREAFF
TRBV12-3/TRBV12-4	-	TRBJ2-3	-	TGTGCCAGCAGCTTAGGAGCGGTTGACACAGATACGCAGTATTTT	CASSLGAVDTDTQYF
TRBV20-1	TRBD2	TRBJ2-5	many	TGCAGTGCTAGTCGGGGGGGATTAGTAGAGACCCAGTACTTC	CSASRGGLVETQYF
TRBV3-1	-	TRBJ2-5	many	TGTGCCAGCAGCCGGGGGCCAGAGACCCAGTACTTC	CASSRGPETQYF
TRBV5-1	TRBD1	TRBJ2-7	-	TGCGCCAGCAGCTTGGACATCAGGACAGGGACCTACGAGCAGTACTTC	CASSLDIRTGTYEQYF
TRBV27	-	TRBJ1-2	few	TGTGCCAGCAGCCCCCCGGGAGGGCACTACACCTTC	CASSPPGGHYTF
TRBV2	-	TRBJ1-2	-	TGTGCCAGCAGACTGATCTATGGCTACACCTTC	CASRLIYGYTF
TRBV6-5	-	TRBJ1-4	-	TGTGCCAGCAGTTACTCTAGGCCTCCGTCAGGAAAACTGTTTTTT	CASSYSRPPSGKLFF
TRBV3-1	-	TRBJ2-3	many	TGTGCCAGCAGTTTCAGACAGGGACTGGATACGCAGTATTTT	CASSFRQGLDTQYF
TRBV6-6	-	TRBJ1-2	few	TGTGCCAGCAGTTACCTAATAAGGGACGGTGGCTACACCTTC	CASSYLIRDGGYTF
TRBV12-5	-	TRBJ2-5	many	TGTGCTAGTGGTTTTAAACCTCAAGAGACCCAGTACTTC	CASGFKPQETQYF
TRBV27	-	TRBJ1-1	few	TGTGCCAGCAGTTTAAACCAGGGGAACACTGAAGCTTTCTTT	CASSLNQGNTEAFF
TRBV12-3/TRBV12-4	TRBD1	TRBJ2-7	many	TGTGCCAGCAGTCTGCGAGGACAGGGATCCGACGAGCAGTACTTC	CASSLRGQGSDEQYF
TRBV11-2	-	TRBJ1-2	many	TGTGCCAGCAGCCTCAGGACAGACTCTAACTATGGCTACACCTTC	CASSLRTDSNYGYTF
TRBV9	-	TRBJ1-1	many	TGTGCCAGCAGCCCATCACCGCCCGGACCAAACACTGAAGCTTTCTTT	CASSPSPPGPNTEAFF
TRBV15	-	TRBJ1-1	-	TGTGCCACCAGCAGAGATGGGGTAGGCCAGGCTTTCTTT	CATSRDGVGQAFF
TRBV6-2/TRBV6-3	-	TRBJ1-4	-	TGTGCCAGCAGTTACCGTGGGTCGGAAAAACTGTTTTTT	CASSYRGSEKLFF
TRBV29-1	-	TRBJ1-2	-	TGCAGCGTTGGGACGCAAGTTTATGGCTACACCTTC	CSVGTQVYGYTF
TRBV19	TRBD1	TRBJ1-2	-	TGTGCCTCGGGGGGGGACAGGGACTTCTATGGCTACACCTTC	CASGGDRDFYGYTF
TRBV19	-	TRBJ1-1	-	TGTGCCAGTAGTATCAGTCCGGAACTGAACACTGAAGCTTTCTTT	CASSISPELNTEAFF
TRBV7-9	-	TRBJ2-7	-	TGTGCCAGCAGTCCCCCTGAGGGGGTCTACGAGCAGTACTTC	CASSPPEGVYEQYF
TRBV6-1	-	TRBJ2-1	many	TGTGCCAGCAGTGAAGCGGGCAGCTACAATGAGCAGTTCTTC	CASSEAGSYNEQFF
TRBV12-3/TRBV12-4	TRBD1	TRBJ1-5	many	TGTGCCAGCAGTCTACAGGGGTCGTCTAATCAGCCCCAGCATTTT	CASSLQGSSNQPQHF
TRBV20-1	-	TRBJ2-3	-	TGCAGTGCTAGTCCCCTAGTGGGGCCGGGTACGCAGTATTTT	CSASPLVGPGTQYF
TRBV15	-	TRBJ1-5	-	TGTGCCACCCGGGGGGGGGTAGGCAATCAGCCCCAGCATTTT	CATRGGVGNQPQHF
TRBV11-2	-	TRBJ2-2	-	TGTGCCAGCAGCTTAGTTAAGGGCACGACGACCAACACCGGGGAGCTGTTTTTT	CASSLVKGTTTNTGELFF
TRBV5-1	-	TRBJ1-4	many	TGCGCCAGCAGCTTATCTCGGCAGACCCAAAATGAAAAACTGTTTTTT	CASSLSRQTQNEKLFF
TRBV27	TRBD1	TRBJ2-6	few	TGTGCCAGCAGTTCGGACAGGGGGCTAAGCTCTGGGGCCAACGTCCTGACTTTC	CASSSDRGLSSGANVLTF
TRBV6-1	-	TRBJ1-2	-	TGTGCCAGCAGTCCCCGGGCGGCCGTCTATGGCTACACCTTC	CASSPRAAVYGYTF
TRBV28	TRBD1	TRBJ2-7	many	TGTGCCAGCAGACCCGGACAGGACCGCTACGAGCAGTACTTC	CASRPGQDRYEQYF
TRBV7-8	-	TRBJ1-5	-	TGTGCCAGCAGCCCTGCACTGTATAGCAATCAGCCCCAGCATTTT	CASSPALYSNQPQHF
TRBV7-9	-	TRBJ2-5	many	TGTGCCAGCAGCCCAGGATCGCGTCGAGAAGAGACCCAGTACTTC	CASSPGSRREETQYF
TRBV15	TRBD1	TRBJ1-2	-	TGTGCCACCAGCAGAGAGGGACAGGGATTTAACTATGGCTACACCTTC	CATSREGQGFNYGYTF